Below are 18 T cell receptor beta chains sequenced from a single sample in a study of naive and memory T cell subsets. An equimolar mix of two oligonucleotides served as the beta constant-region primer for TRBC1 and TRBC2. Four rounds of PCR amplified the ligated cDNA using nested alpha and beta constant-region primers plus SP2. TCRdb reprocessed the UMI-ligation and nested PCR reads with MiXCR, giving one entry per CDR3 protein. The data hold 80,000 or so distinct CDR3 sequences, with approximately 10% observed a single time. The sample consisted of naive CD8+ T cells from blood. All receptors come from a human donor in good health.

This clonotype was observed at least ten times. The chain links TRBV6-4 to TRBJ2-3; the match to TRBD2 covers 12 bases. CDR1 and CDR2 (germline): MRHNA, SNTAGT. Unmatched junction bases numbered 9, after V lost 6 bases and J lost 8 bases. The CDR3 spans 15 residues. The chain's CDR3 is CASSPRTSGVTTQYF. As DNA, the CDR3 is TGTGCCAGCAGCCCTAGGACTAGCGGGGTGACTACGCAGTATTTT.

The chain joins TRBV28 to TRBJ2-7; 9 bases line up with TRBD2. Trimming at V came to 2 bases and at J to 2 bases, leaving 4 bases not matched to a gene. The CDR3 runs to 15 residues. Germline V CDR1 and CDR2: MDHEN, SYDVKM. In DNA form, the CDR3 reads TGTGCCAGCAGTTTACGTAGCGGGAGTCCCTACGAGCAGTACTTC. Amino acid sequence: CASSLRSGSPYEQYF.

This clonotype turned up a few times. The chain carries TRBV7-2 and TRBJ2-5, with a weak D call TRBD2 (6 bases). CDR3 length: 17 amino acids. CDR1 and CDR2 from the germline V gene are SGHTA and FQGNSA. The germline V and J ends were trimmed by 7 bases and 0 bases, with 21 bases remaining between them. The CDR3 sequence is CASTGGTVSLYQETQYF. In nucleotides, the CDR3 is TGTGCCAGCACCGGGGGTACGGTGTCCCTGTACCAAGAGACCCAGTACTTC.

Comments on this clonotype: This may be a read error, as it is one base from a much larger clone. The CDR3 sequence: CAISEPRTVGNSPLHF. In nucleotides, the CDR3 is TGTGCCATCAGTGAGCCTAGGACAGTCGGCAATTCACCCCTCCACTTT. The V call is TRBV10-3, the J call TRBJ1-6, with D possibly TRBD1 on 6 matching bases. Deletions cut 2 bases from V and 7 bases from J, with 15 bases between. This CDR3 region has 16 residues. The germline CDR1 and CDR2 sequences are ENHRY and SYGVKD.

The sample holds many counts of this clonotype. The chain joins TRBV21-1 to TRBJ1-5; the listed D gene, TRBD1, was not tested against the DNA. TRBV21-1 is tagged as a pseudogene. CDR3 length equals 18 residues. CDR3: CASSKGLRGYYSNQPQHF. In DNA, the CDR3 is TGTGCCAGCAGCAAAGGGCTAAGGGGGTATTATAGCAATCAGCCCCAGCATTTT.

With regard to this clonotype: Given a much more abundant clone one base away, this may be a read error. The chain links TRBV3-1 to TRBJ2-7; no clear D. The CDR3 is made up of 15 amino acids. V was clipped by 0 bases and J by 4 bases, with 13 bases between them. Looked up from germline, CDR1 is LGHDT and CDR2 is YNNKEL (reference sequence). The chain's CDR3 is CASSQDPGPVYEQYF. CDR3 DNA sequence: TGTGCCAGCAGCCAAGATCCTGGACCGGTATACGAGCAGTACTTC.

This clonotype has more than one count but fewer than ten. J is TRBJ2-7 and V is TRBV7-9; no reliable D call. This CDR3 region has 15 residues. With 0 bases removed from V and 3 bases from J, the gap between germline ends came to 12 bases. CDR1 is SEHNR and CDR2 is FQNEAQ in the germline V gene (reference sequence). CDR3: CASSLAAGLNYEQYF. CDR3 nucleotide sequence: TGTGCCAGCAGCTTAGCGGCAGGATTAAACTACGAGCAGTACTTC.

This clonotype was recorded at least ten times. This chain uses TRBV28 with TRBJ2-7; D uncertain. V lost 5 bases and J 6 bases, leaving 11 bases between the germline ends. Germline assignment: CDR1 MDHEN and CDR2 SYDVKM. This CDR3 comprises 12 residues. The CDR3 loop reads CASSPPGPEQYF. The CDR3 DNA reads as TGTGCCAGCAGTCCCCCGGGCCCCGAGCAGTACTTC.

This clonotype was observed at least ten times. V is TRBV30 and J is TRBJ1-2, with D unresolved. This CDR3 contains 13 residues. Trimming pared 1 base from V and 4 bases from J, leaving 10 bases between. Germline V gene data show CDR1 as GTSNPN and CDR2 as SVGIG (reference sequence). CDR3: CAWSGTDPYGYTF. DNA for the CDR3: TGTGCCTGGAGTGGGACGGATCCCTATGGCTACACCTTC.

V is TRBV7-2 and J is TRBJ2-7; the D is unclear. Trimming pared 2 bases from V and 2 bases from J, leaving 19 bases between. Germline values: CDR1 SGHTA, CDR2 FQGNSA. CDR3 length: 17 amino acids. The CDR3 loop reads CASSLNAWASQTYEQYF. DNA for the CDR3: TGTGCCAGCAGCTTAAATGCATGGGCTAGTCAGACCTACGAGCAGTACTTC.

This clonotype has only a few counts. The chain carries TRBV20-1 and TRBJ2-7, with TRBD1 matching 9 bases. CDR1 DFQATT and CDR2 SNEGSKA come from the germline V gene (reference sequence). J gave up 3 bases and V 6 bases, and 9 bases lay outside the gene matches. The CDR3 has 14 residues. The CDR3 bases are TGCAGTGCCCCCGACCGGACAGGGGTCTACGAGCAGTACTTC. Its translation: CSAPDRTGVYEQYF.

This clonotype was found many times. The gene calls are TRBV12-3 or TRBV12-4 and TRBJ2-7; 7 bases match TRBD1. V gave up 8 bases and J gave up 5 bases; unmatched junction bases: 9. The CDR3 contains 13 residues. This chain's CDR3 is CASALGGRNEQYF. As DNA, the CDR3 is TGTGCCAGCGCGCTAGGGGGCAGGAACGAGCAGTACTTC.

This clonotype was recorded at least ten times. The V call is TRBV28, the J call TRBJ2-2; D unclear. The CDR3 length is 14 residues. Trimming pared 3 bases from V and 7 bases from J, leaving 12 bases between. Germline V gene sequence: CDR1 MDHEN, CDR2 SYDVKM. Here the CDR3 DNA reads TGTGCCAGCAGTTTGTACCTGTCTCTCGGGGAGCTGTTTTTT. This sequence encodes CASSLYLSLGELFF. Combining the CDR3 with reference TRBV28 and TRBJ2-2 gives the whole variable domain DVKVTQSSRYLVKRTGEKVFLECVQDMDHENMFWYRQDPGLGLRLIYFSYDVKMKEKGDIPEGYSVSREKKERFSLILESASTNQTSMYLCASSLYLSLGELFFGEGSRLTVL.

The CDR3: CASSPGQGTGNTIYF. The CDR3 bases are TGTGCCAGCAGTCCAGGACAGGGGACTGGAAACACCATATATTTT. The rearrangement uses TRBV6-5 and TRBJ1-3; 9 bases align to TRBD1. Unmatched junction bases numbered 4, after V lost 5 bases and J lost 2 bases. Per germline, CDR1 MNHEY and CDR2 SVGAGI. The CDR3 is 15 amino acids.

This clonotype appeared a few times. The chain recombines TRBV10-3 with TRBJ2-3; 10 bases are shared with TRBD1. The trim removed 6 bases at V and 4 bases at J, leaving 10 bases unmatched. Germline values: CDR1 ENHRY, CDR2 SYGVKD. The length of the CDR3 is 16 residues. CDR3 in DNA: TGTGCCATCAGAGAATCCGGGACAGGGGACGCAGATACGCAGTATTTT. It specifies CAIRESGTGDADTQYF.

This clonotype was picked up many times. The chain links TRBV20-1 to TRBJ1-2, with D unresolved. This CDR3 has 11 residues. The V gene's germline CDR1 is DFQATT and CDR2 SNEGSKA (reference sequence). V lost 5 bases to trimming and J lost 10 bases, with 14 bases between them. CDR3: CSAPVDIVYTF. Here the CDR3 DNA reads TGCAGTGCTCCCGTCGACATCGTCTACACCTTC.

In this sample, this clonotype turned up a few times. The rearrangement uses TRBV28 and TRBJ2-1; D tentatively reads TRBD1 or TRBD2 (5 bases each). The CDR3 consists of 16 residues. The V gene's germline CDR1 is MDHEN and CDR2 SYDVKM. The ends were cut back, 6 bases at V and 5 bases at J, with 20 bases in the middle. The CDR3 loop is CASRPEDNPRDNEQFF. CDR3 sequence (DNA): TGTGCCAGCAGACCGGAGGACAACCCCCGCGACAATGAGCAGTTCTTC.

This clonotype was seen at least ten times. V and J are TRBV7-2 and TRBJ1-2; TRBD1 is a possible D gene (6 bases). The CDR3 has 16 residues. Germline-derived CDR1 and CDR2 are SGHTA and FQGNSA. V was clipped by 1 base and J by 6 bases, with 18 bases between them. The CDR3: CASSLGAGDMRNGYTF. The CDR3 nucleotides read TGTGCCAGCAGCTTAGGGGCCGGGGACATGCGAAATGGCTACACCTTC.